Listed below are T cell receptor beta chains from one sample, sequenced in a study of preoperative IRX-2 immunotherapy in early breast cancer. Data came from immunoSEQ multiplex PCR; TCRdb stores just in-frame clones and leaves some out. The sample shows 3,000 to 3,500 clones, around 82% of them seen only once. The source was tumor tissue, collected after IRX-2 immunotherapy. The source of these receptors is a human donor with breast cancer. Each CDR3 is given with its conserved first and last residue. Each record gives: J gene, D gene, clone size, V gene, CDR3 DNA, CDR3 protein. The D gene is left open where the match is weak. Not all rows give a size; the values are once, few, many and, for expanded clones, a class.

>TRBJ2-7|TRBD2|NA|TRBV6-8
TGTGCCAGCAGTTACTACGGGACTAGCGGGGTCTACGAGCAGTACTTC
CASSYYGTSGVYEQYF
>TRBJ2-4|NA|NA|TRBV1
TGCGCCAGCAGCCACCGAAGCGGCCAGAATGCCAAAAACATTCAGTACTTC
CASSHRSGQNAKNIQYF
>TRBJ2-1|TRBD2|NA|TRBV4-1
TGCGCCAGCAGCCAAGAAGTCGGGAGGGTGAAAAATGAGCAGTTCTTC
CASSQEVGRVKNEQFF
>TRBJ2-2|NA|NA|TRBV6-4
TGTGCCAGCAGTCCAATCTTCCTGATCGGGGAGCTGTTTTTT
CASSPIFLIGELFF
>TRBJ1-1|NA|NA|TRBV28
TGTGCCAGCAGTGGGTACAGGGTAGGGGAAACTGAAGCTTTCTTT
CASSGYRVGETEAFF
>TRBJ2-2|NA|NA|TRBV1
TGCGCCAGCAGCCCGGAGCCGACGGGACCGCCGACCACCGGGGGGCTGTTTTTT
CASSPEPTGPPTTGGLFF
>TRBJ2-2|NA|NA|TRBV30
TGTGCCTGGAGTGTATCCCACACCGGGGAGCTGTTTTTT
CAWSVSHTGELFF
>TRBJ2-6|NA|NA|TRBV25-1
TGTGCCAGCACGTCTGGGGCCAACGTCCTGACTTTC
CASTSGANVLTF
>TRBJ2-4|TRBD1|NA|TRBV11-3
TGTGCCAGCAGCGTCGGACAGGGGACCAAAAACATTCAGTACTTC
CASSVGQGTKNIQYF
>TRBJ1-1|NA|NA|TRBV6-8
TGTGCCAGCAGTTTATGGACCGGTGAGAGCGCTTTCTTT
CASSLWTGESAFF
>TRBJ1-1|NA|few|TRBV28
TGTGCCAGTAACTCCTGGGGCCAGCCGGGACCTGAAGCTTTCTTT
CASNSWGQPGPEAFF
>TRBJ1-1|NA|NA|TRBV11-3
TGTGCCAGCAGCGGGGCAGCAATGAACACTGAAGCTTTCTTT
CASSGAAMNTEAFF
>TRBJ2-4|NA|NA|TRBV19
TGTGCCAGTAGTCACAGGGAAAACATTCAGTACTTC
CASSHRENIQYF
>TRBJ2-7|NA|NA|TRBV11-3
TGTGCCAGCAGCTTAGTCGGTGGGGAAAACTCCTACGAGCAGTACTTC
CASSLVGGENSYEQYF
>TRBJ1-2|NA|NA|TRBV6-8
TGTGCCAGCAGTCTGAGGTCGGGCTATGGCTACACCTTC
CASSLRSGYGYTF
>TRBJ2-3|TRBD2|few|TRBV11-3
TGTGCCAGCAGACGAGCGGGGGGCACAGATACGCAGTATTTT
CASRRAGGTDTQYF
>TRBJ2-1|NA|NA|TRBV7-5
TGTGCCAGCAGCTCCTCTGACAGGGGCGACAATGAGCAGTTCTTC
CASSSSDRGDNEQFF
>TRBJ2-3|NA|once|TRBV19
TGTGCCAGTAAACCCGGGAGAACGAGCACAGATACGCAGTATTTT
CASKPGRTSTDTQYF
>TRBJ1-3|TRBD1|NA|TRBV28
TGTGCCAGCAGTTCCCTCCAGGGACAGGGTTTTGCAAACACCATATATTTT
CASSSLQGQGFANTIYF
>TRBJ1-2|TRBD1|NA|TRBV10-3
TGTGCCATCAGTGAGTCGCCGGGACAGGGAACGGTCTCGGGTGGCTACACCTTC
CAISESPGQGTVSGGYTF
>TRBJ1-5|NA|once|TRBV6-4
TGTGCCAGCAGTGGTTTCCAGCCCCAGCATTTT
CASSGFQPQHF
>TRBJ1-2|NA|NA|TRBV11-3
TGTGCCAGCAGCTTAATTCCTGGGACCTATGGCTACACCTTC
CASSLIPGTYGYTF
>TRBJ2-5|TRBD2|NA|TRBV5-1
TGCGCCAGCAGCTTAGCGGGAAGCCCCCAAGAGACCCAGTACTTC
CASSLAGSPQETQYF
>TRBJ2-2|NA|NA|TRBV7-6
TGTGCCAGCAGCCCATCGGGGGTTCGGAACACCGGGGAGCTGTTTTTT
CASSPSGVRNTGELFF
>TRBJ1-1|NA|NA|TRBV11-3
TGTGCCAGCAGCTTATTGTCAGAGAACACTGAAGCTTTCTTT
CASSLLSENTEAFF
>TRBJ2-3|NA|once|TRBV23-1
TGCGCCAGCAGCTTGGCAGACTCGGATACGCAGTATTTT
CASSLADSDTQYF
>TRBJ1-5|NA|NA|TRBV19
TGTGCCAGTAGCACTATTTACACAGGGACCCCGGGACTCCAGCATTTT
CASSTIYTGTPGLQHF
>TRBJ2-1|TRBD2|few|TRBV6-8
TGTGCCAGCAGCCTACTAGCGGGAGTAGATGAGCAGTTCTTC
CASSLLAGVDEQFF
>TRBJ1-1|NA|few|TRBV11-3
TGTGCCAGCAGCTGGGACTTTAGAAACACTGAAGCTTTCTTT
CASSWDFRNTEAFF
>TRBJ1-6|NA|NA|TRBV9
TGTGCCAGCAAAAGGGGGAATTCACCCCTCCACTTT
CASKRGNSPLHF
>TRBJ2-3|NA|NA|TRBV7-7
TGTGCCAGCAGCTTAGCGGGAGGAGCAGATACGCAGTATTTT
CASSLAGGADTQYF
>TRBJ1-5|TRBD1|NA|TRBV16
TGTGCCAGCAGCCACTTAGGACAGGGGAATCAGCCCCAGCATTTT
CASSHLGQGNQPQHF
>TRBJ2-3|NA|NA|TRBV30
TGTGCCTGGAGTGGACCGGGGGATACGCAGTATTTT
CAWSGPGDTQYF
>TRBJ2-7|TRBD1|NA|TRBV12-5
TGTGCTAGTGGTTTGGTAATAGGACAGGGGCGCTACGAGCAGTACTTC
CASGLVIGQGRYEQYF
>TRBJ2-5|TRBD2|NA|TRBV28
TGTGCCAGCAGTTTATGGACTAGCGGGAGTGCCCAAGAGACCCAGTACTTC
CASSLWTSGSAQETQYF
>TRBJ2-1|NA|NA|TRBV7-5
TGTGCCAGCAGCGTACACGGCGGGGGGCCGAATGAGCAGTTCTTC
CASSVHGGGPNEQFF
>TRBJ1-1|NA|NA|TRBV6-8
TGTGCCAGCAGTGATAAGTACACTGAAGCTTTCTTT
CASSDKYTEAFF